This is a list of T cell receptor beta chains from one sample in a study of Ad26.COV2.S vaccination and SARS-CoV-2 variants. Only in-frame clones appear in the TCRdb table, and some are missing; sequencing was by immunoSEQ multiplex PCR. The sample consists of approximately 300,000 clones, approximately 80% of them appearing once. The input for sequencing was peripheral blood, taken in a trial of Ad26.COV2.S vaccine versus placebo. The source is a person aged 18-65 years who received the Ad26.COV2.S COVID-19 vaccine or a placebo. CDR3s include the opening cysteine and the closing phenylalanine or tryptophan. D genes are given only for firm matches. The size entry is marked missing in some rows and otherwise reads once, few, many or a size class.

D: -; J: TRBJ2-3; V: TRBV6-5; size: once; DNA: TGTGCCAGCCTAGGATTCTCCACAGATACGCAGTATTTT; CDR3: CASLGFSTDTQYF
D: TRBD1; J: TRBJ2-2; V: TRBV28; size: once; DNA: TGTGCCAGCAGTTTATATACGGGACAGGGGCGATCCGGGGAGCTGTTTTTT; CDR3: CASSLYTGQGRSGELFF
D: -; J: TRBJ1-2; V: TRBV5-5; size: -; DNA: TGTGCCAGCAGCTTGTTCCAGGGAGGTAACTATGGCTACACCTTC; CDR3: CASSLFQGGNYGYTF
D: TRBD1; J: TRBJ1-1; V: TRBV5-4; size: -; DNA: TGTGCCAGCACCCGACAGGGGTATACTGAAGCTTTCTTT; CDR3: CASTRQGYTEAFF
D: -; J: TRBJ2-5; V: TRBV7-9; size: -; DNA: TGTGCCAGCAGCTTGGGCGGGGACAGAAAAGAGACCCAGTACTTC; CDR3: CASSLGGDRKETQYF
D: -; J: TRBJ2-2; V: TRBV7-2; size: few; DNA: TGTGCCAGCAGTTTTTCCCCAATTGGGCGCGGCACCGGGGAGCTGTTTTTT; CDR3: CASSFSPIGRGTGELFF
D: TRBD1; J: TRBJ2-7; V: TRBV3-1/TRBV3-2; size: once; DNA: TGTGCCAGCAGCCTGGACCGGACAGGGGATCTCGAGCAGTACTTC; CDR3: CASSLDRTGDLEQYF
D: TRBD2; J: TRBJ2-3; V: TRBV6-6; size: -; DNA: TGTGCCAGCAGTTACGATGCGGGGGGGCCGACAGATACGCAGTATTTT; CDR3: CASSYDAGGPTDTQYF
D: -; J: TRBJ1-1; V: TRBV18; size: once; DNA: TGTGCCAGCTCACAGGGACCGAAGAACACTGAAGCTTTCTTT; CDR3: CASSQGPKNTEAFF
D: -; J: TRBJ2-7; V: TRBV27; size: once; DNA: TGTGCCAGCGGCCCGACCTTAGGACAGAGCTACGAGCAGTACTTC; CDR3: CASGPTLGQSYEQYF
D: -; J: TRBJ2-5; V: TRBV3-1/TRBV3-2; size: -; DNA: TGTGCCAGCAGCCAAGCGAAGGGGGGGGTCGCCCAGTACTTC; CDR3: CASSQAKGGVAQYF
D: -; J: TRBJ1-4; V: TRBV27; size: -; DNA: TGTGCCAGCAGTTTAGGGCGTTCTAATGAAAAACTGTTTTTT; CDR3: CASSLGRSNEKLFF
D: -; J: TRBJ2-5; V: TRBV9; size: -; DNA: TGTGCCAGCGGCATCAAGATGGGAGGACCGACCCAGTACTTC; CDR3: CASGIKMGGPTQYF
D: -; J: TRBJ1-1; V: TRBV7-9; size: -; DNA: TGTGCCAGCAGCTTATATATAGGGCGCTCCACTGAAGCTTTCTTT; CDR3: CASSLYIGRSTEAFF
D: TRBD1; J: TRBJ1-5; V: TRBV25-1; size: -; DNA: TGTGCCAGCAGTGAAGCCGGGAGACAGGGTAGCAATCAGCCCCAGCATTTT; CDR3: CASSEAGRQGSNQPQHF